Listed below are T cell receptor beta chains from one sample, sequenced in a study of T cell responses to AZD1222 COVID-19 vaccine. Profiled with immunoSEQ multiplex PCR; TCRdb holds only in-frame clones, not every one. Here the sample spans under 200,000 clones, approximately 90% being singletons. Source: peripheral blood, taken on day 0 of AZD1222 vaccination. These receptors originate from an adult in good health. Each CDR3 is given with its conserved first and last residue. The D gene is left open where the match is weak.

V: TRBV12-3/TRBV12-4; D: TRBD1; J: TRBJ1-2; CDR3: CASSLADRFGTF
V: TRBV4-2; D: TRBD2; J: TRBJ2-5; CDR3: CASSQGEGLAGIGGETQYF
V: TRBV5-1; D: TRBD1; J: TRBJ1-4; CDR3: CASSLGDRGNEKLFF
V: TRBV4-1; D: -; J: TRBJ2-7; CDR3: CASSQVIGGIYEQYF
V: TRBV5-1; D: -; J: TRBJ2-7; CDR3: CASSLEGSAYEQYF
V: TRBV12-3/TRBV12-4; D: -; J: TRBJ1-2; CDR3: CASTLGGPYGYTF
V: TRBV5-1; D: -; J: TRBJ1-4; CDR3: CASSLDGWGNEKLFF
V: TRBV19; D: TRBD1; J: TRBJ2-7; CDR3: CASSIGGGQGDGEQYF
V: TRBV28; D: -; J: TRBJ1-3; CDR3: CASSLGGAGSGNTIYF
V: TRBV2; D: -; J: TRBJ2-7; CDR3: CASTIETSGYEQYF